The clone carrying this T cell receptor beta chain was found a few times. These data belong to a study of T cells after yellow fever vaccination. V lost 3 bases, J lost 0 bases, and 12 bases stayed unmatched. Germline CDR1 is DFQATT and CDR2 is SNEGSKA (reference sequence). CDR3 length equals 17 residues. TCRdb reprocessed the 5' RACE reads via MiXCR and lists one record per CDR3 protein. The sample includes hundreds of thousands of distinct CDR3 sequences, 13% of them seen just once. The origin of this receptor is a man aged 25 to 40 who received the YFV17D yellow fever vaccine. Sequencing was performed on PBMCs, taken on the day of the yellow fever booster vaccination. V usage is TRBV20-1 and J usage is TRBJ2-3; 7 nucleotides match TRBD1. In DNA, the CDR3 is TGCAGTGCTAGTAAGGCCCTACAGGGGATGAGCACAGATACGCAGTATTTT. Translation gives CSASKALQGMSTDTQYF.